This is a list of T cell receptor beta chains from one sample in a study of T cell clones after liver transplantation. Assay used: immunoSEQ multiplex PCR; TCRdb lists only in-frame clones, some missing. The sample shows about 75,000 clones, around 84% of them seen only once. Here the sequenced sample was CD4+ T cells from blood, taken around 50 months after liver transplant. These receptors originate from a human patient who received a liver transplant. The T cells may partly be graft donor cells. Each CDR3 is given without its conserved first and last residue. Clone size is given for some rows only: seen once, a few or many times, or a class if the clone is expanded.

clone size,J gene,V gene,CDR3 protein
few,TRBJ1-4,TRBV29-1,SVLAGNEKLF
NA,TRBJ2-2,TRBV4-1,ASRGQLFTGELF
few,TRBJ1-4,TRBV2,ASVSDSTNEKLF
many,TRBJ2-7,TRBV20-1,SAGDPDEQY
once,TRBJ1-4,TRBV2,ASRYPRGGLNEKLF
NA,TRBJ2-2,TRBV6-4,ASSDKADTGELF
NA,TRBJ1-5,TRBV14,ASSQDWGQPQH
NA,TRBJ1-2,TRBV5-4,ASSHEDRDGYT
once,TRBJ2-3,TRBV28,ASSFQQGRDTQY
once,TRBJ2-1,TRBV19,ATGSGQGYNEQF
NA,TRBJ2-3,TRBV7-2,ASSQGSTDTQY
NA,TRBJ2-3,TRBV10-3,AISGRNITDTQY
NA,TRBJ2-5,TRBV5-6,ASSSPSGVSGTGETQY
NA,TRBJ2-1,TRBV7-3,ASSLYSPAMLNEQF
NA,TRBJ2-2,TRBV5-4,ASSPPLGGGPVGELF
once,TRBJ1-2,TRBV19,ASTPRGSTLFGYT
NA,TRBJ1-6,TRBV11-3,ASSQQGSNSPLH
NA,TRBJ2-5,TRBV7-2,ASSLDKQETQY
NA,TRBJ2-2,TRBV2,ASSVRQGSTGELF
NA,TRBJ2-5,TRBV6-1,ASSEGRRGGETQY
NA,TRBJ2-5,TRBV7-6,ASSKQTSGQETQY
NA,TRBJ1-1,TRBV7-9,ASSLYDRAGNTEAF
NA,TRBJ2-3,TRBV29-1,SAAPGLSTDTQY
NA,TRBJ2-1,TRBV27,ASSSRLAGIYNEQF
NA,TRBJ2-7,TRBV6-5,ASSTGTGKYEQY
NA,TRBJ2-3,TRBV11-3,ASSLSTDTQY
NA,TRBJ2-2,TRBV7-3,ASSLYSANTGELF
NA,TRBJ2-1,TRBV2,ASKSGGGGLEEQF
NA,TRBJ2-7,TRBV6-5,ASRGLETEY